One and the same sample provided the 13 T cell receptor beta chains below, sequenced in a study of cytomegalovirus exposure and HLA in healthy donors. The primer mix had 60 Vbeta and 13 Jbeta primers. Some clones are missing from TCRdb's copy, which holds only in-frame ones; the method was immunoSEQ multiplex PCR. The sample has some 120,000 clones, about 75% seen once. Material: PBMCs. The receptors were gathered from a woman aged 35 to 49 in good health and CMV-seropositive.

V usage is TRBV5-1 and J usage is TRBJ1-2, with 8 bases fitting TRBD1. Germline loops: CDR1 SGHRS, CDR2 YFSETQ. The junction had 12 bases not matched to a gene; V was cut back by 4 bases and J by 7 bases. CDR3 size: 15 residues. CDR3 DNA sequence: TGCGCCAGCAGCCTTGACGGACAGGGCATTTCTGGCTACACCTTC. It encodes CASSLDGQGISGYTF.

V gene TRBV29-1 combines with J gene TRBJ1-1; 7 bases align to TRBD1. Trimming removed 6 bases from V and 0 bases from J; junction bases left unmatched: 7. CDR1 SQVTM and CDR2 ANQGSEA come from the germline V gene. The CDR3 is 14 residues long. CDR3: CSVTRGNMNTEAFF. Written as DNA, the CDR3 is TGCAGCGTAACCAGGGGGAACATGAACACTGAAGCTTTCTTT.

The chain uses TRBV4-1 and TRBJ2-7, with D perhaps matching TRBD1 (6 bases). V shed 0 bases and J shed 0 bases, with 9 bases lying between them. The CDR3 has 15 residues. Germline V gives CDR1 MGHRA, CDR2 YSYEKL. The chain's CDR3 is CASSQEGASSYEQYF. CDR3 nucleotide sequence: TGCGCCAGCAGCCAAGAGGGGGCCAGCTCCTACGAGCAGTACTTC.

This clone was detected a few times. CDR3 residues: CASSRRQGKYEAFF. CDR3 nucleotides: TGCGCCAGCAGTCGAAGACAGGGAAAGTATGAAGCTTTCTTT. The V call is TRBV4-1, the J call TRBJ1-1; 7 nucleotides align to TRBD1. V trimming: 6 bases; J trimming: 7 bases; junction bases outside the gene matches: 11. The length of the CDR3 is 14 residues. Germline lookup yields CDR1 MGHRA and CDR2 YSYEKL.

The chain is built from TRBV7-9 and TRBJ2-5; D possibly corresponds to TRBD2 (5 bases). The end of the DNA is better explained by TRBJ2-7, so the J call may be wrong. Germline V gene lookup returns CDR1 SEHNR and CDR2 FQNEAQ (reference sequence). This CDR3 region has 15 residues. The CDR3 sequence: CASSSPQTNYYEQYF. CDR3 DNA: TGTGCCAGCAGCTCCCCCCAGACTAATTACTACGAGCAGTACTTC.

This chain uses TRBV27 with TRBJ2-1; TRBD1 aligns across 8 bases. V dropped 5 bases and J dropped 0; count of bases not matched to a gene: 0. Germline-derived CDR1 and CDR2 are MNHEY and SMNVEV (reference sequence). The CDR3 covers 14 residues. The CDR3 region has the DNA TGTGCCAGCAGTCAGGGGGCCTCCTACAATGAGCAGTTCTTC. Its translation: CASSQGASYNEQFF.

Concerning this clone itself: Other nucleotide sequences in the sample specify the same CDR3. The V call is TRBV7-9, the J call TRBJ1-2; maybe TRBD1 (6 bases). Trimming shortened V by 6 bases and J by 8 bases, and 16 bases separated the two germline ends. Germline V gives CDR1 SEHNR, CDR2 FQNEAQ (reference sequence). This CDR3 is 13 amino acids long. This CDR3 is CASSPDRLGGYTF. The DNA of the CDR3 is TGTGCCAGCAGTCCCGACAGGCTGGGAGGCTACACCTTC.

J is TRBJ2-2 and V is TRBV6-5; tentatively, D is TRBD2 (5 bases). Trimming took off 0 bases at V and 5 bases at J, with 10 bases between the two ends. Germline V lookup: CDR1 MNHEY, CDR2 SVGAGI. The CDR3 is made up of 15 amino acids. The CDR3: CASSYSGMRTGELFF. In DNA form, the CDR3 reads TGTGCCAGCAGTTACTCCGGGATGCGTACCGGGGAGCTGTTTTTT.

V gene TRBV7-9 combines with J gene TRBJ2-5; weak D call: TRBD1 (5 bases). The CDR3 is made up of 13 amino acids. Trimming shortened V by 3 bases and J by 5 bases, and 10 bases separated the two germline ends. In germline, CDR1 is SEHNR, CDR2 FQNEAQ (reference sequence). CDR3 in amino acids: CASSFRERETQYF. In nucleotides, the CDR3 is TGTGCCAGCAGCTTCAGGGAACGGGAGACCCAGTACTTC.

The chain links TRBV4-2 to TRBJ2-7, with D possibly matching TRBD2 (5 bases). The length of the CDR3 is 14 residues. The germline CDR1 and CDR2 sequences are LGHNA and YNFKEQ. Trimming shortened V by 4 bases and J by 2 bases, and 12 bases separated the two germline ends. The CDR3 coding sequence is TGTGCCAGCAGCCTCGGACGGGAACCCTACGAGCAGTACTTC. Its protein is CASSLGREPYEQYF.

The CDR3 is CASSRGQVYGYTF. The CDR3 bases are TGTGCCAGCAGCCGGGGACAGGTTTATGGCTACACCTTC. The chain carries TRBV5-4 and TRBJ1-2; 8 bases agree with TRBD1. Germline trimming cut 4 bases from V and 5 bases from J; bases unmatched to any gene: 4. This CDR3 is built from 13 residues. The germline CDR1 and CDR2 sequences are SGHNT and YYREEE (reference sequence). Full variable domain (missing parts from reference TRBV5-4 and TRBJ1-2): ETGVTQSPTHLIKTRGQQVTLRCSSQSGHNTVSWYQQALGQGPQFIFQYYREEENGRGNFPPRFSGLQFPNYSSELNVNALELDDSALYLCASSRGQVYGYTFGSGTRLTVV.

This chain joins TRBV4-1 and TRBJ2-3; 8 bases fit TRBD2. The CDR3 is 16 residues long. CDR1 MGHRA and CDR2 YSYEKL come from the germline V gene. Trimming took 2 bases from V and 5 from J; bases not matched to a gene: 9. The DNA of the CDR3 is TGCGCCAGCAGCCAAAATGGGGGACTAGTCCAAGATACGCAGTATTTT. Translated: CASSQNGGLVQDTQYF.

The chain is built from TRBV30 and TRBJ1-2, with D maybe TRBD1 (6 bases). CDR3 length equals 12 residues. The V gene lost 3 bases and the J gene lost 7 bases, with 12 bases spanning the gap. Germline CDR1 and CDR2: GTSNPN and SVGIG (reference sequence). The CDR3 spells CAWRRGPGGYTF. DNA of the CDR3: TGTGCCTGGAGGCGGGGGCCGGGTGGCTACACCTTC.